The 30 T cell receptor beta chains below all came from one sample that was sequenced in a study of T cell repertoires in cytomegalovirus infection. These TCRs are of unknown antigen specificity. TCRdb re-derived calls from the reads in MiXCR, one entry per CDR3 protein. The sample includes hundreds of thousands of distinct CDR3 sequences, 30% to 35% of them seen just once. Sequencing was performed on cultured CD8+ T cells from PBMCs, taken from culture after CMV antigen stimulation. These receptor sequences come from a human donor in good health (CMV status not recorded). Some clones in this sample may be carry-over from other donors' samples.

V usage is TRBV5-6 and J usage is TRBJ2-7; the D is unclear. Per the germline V gene, CDR1 is SGHDT and CDR2 is YYEEEE. This CDR3 comprises 13 residues. The germline V and J ends were trimmed by 2 bases and 2 bases, with 8 bases remaining between them. CDR3 sequence reads: CASSLALTYEQYF. The CDR3 DNA sequence: TGTGCCAGCAGCTTAGCTCTAACCTACGAGCAGTACTTC.

Only a few counts were recorded for this clonotype. The V call is TRBV12-5, the J call TRBJ2-7; 10 bases are a match to TRBD1. Germline CDR1 and CDR2: LGHNT and FRNRAP. There are 20 residues in the CDR3. Unmatched junction bases numbered 16, after V lost 2 bases and J lost 0 bases. Here the CDR3 reads CASGLTGQGREEWPSYEQYF. The CDR3, as DNA: TGTGCTAGTGGTTTGACGGGACAGGGGAGGGAAGAATGGCCCTCCTACGAGCAGTACTTC.

This clonotype occurred a few times. V is TRBV6-2 or TRBV6-3 and J is TRBJ2-5, with D maybe TRBD2 (6 bases). This CDR3 has 12 residues. The V end was cut by 6 bases, the J end by 10 bases, with 15 bases between. The germline CDR1 and CDR2 sequences are MNHEY and SVGEGT. The CDR3 region is CASSTFPRGQYF. The CDR3 coding sequence is TGTGCCAGCAGCACCTTCCCGCGGGGCCAGTACTTC.

A few counts support this clonotype. The chain joins TRBV3-1 to TRBJ2-5; D is unresolved. The CDR3 length is 15 residues. The germline gives CDR1 LGHDT, CDR2 YNNKEL (reference sequence). V was shortened by 1 base and J by 1 base, with 10 bases between the two germline ends. The chain's CDR3 is CASSQGRRIQETQYF. The CDR3 region has the DNA TGTGCCAGCAGCCAAGGTAGAAGGATCCAAGAGACCCAGTACTTC.

A note on this clonotype: A much larger clone lies one base from this, so it may be a read error. In this CDR3 the conserved last residue, phenylalanine or tryptophan, is missing, so a read error is likely. This chain links TRBV7-6 with TRBJ2-3; 11 positions match TRBD1. The V and J ends lost 5 bases and 6 bases, in that order; junction bases with no gene match: 16. In germline, CDR1 is SGHVS, CDR2 FNYEAQ. CDR3 length: 18 amino acids. CDR3 region: CASSPLSPGTGGWDTQYS. The CDR3 region has the DNA TGTGCCAGCAGCCCCCTCTCGCCCGGGACAGGGGGGTGGGATACGCAGTATTCT.

In the case of this clonotype: Since a much larger clone is just one base distant, this may be a read error. The chain has TRBV7-2 and TRBJ1-6; no definite D call. The germline V gene encodes CDR1 SGHTA and CDR2 FQGNSA. The CDR3 runs 17 residues. The chain's CDR3 is CANSLIVRHSNNSPLHF. The DNA of the CDR3 is TGTGCCAACAGCTTAATAGTCCGGCACTCGAATAATTCACCCCTCCACTTT.

This clonotype turned up a few times. This rearrangement joins TRBV29-1 to TRBJ2-5; D remains ambiguous. The CDR3 has 16 residues. The germline V gene encodes CDR1 SQVTM and CDR2 ANQGSEA. The ends were cut back, 0 bases at V and 2 bases at J, with 16 bases in the middle. The CDR3 region is CSVEDPARTFQETQYF. The CDR3 nucleotides are TGCAGCGTTGAAGATCCGGCCAGAACCTTTCAAGAGACCCAGTACTTC.

The genes are TRBV10-1 and TRBJ2-7; 7 bases are shared with TRBD1. The length of the CDR3 is 13 residues. The junction had 4 bases not matched to a gene; V was cut back by 3 bases and J by 5 bases. The germline V gene has CDR1 WNHNN and CDR2 SYGVQD (reference sequence). In DNA, the CDR3 is TGCGCCAGCAGTGACCGCACAGGGGACGAGCAGTACTTC. As protein: CASSDRTGDEQYF.

This clonotype occurred a few times. The chain employs TRBV7-9 and TRBJ1-5; no clear D. The V end was cut by 1 base, the J end by 6 bases, with 4 bases between. Germline CDR1 SEHNR, CDR2 FQNEAQ (reference sequence). This CDR3 is 12 amino acids long. Here the CDR3 reads CASSLEAQPQHF. The CDR3 DNA reads as TGTGCCAGCAGCTTAGAAGCTCAGCCCCAGCATTTT. The entire variable domain, with the rest obtained from reference TRBV7-9 and TRBJ1-5, is as follows: DTGVSQNPRHKITKRGQNVTFRCDPISEHNRLYWYRQTLGQGPEFLTYFQNEAQLEKSRLLSDRFSAERPKGSFSTLEIQRTEQGDSAMYLCASSLEAQPQHFGDGTRLSIL.

The chain recombines TRBV29-1 with TRBJ2-2; 7 positions match TRBD1. The CDR3 runs 14 residues. Looked up from germline, CDR1 is SQVTM and CDR2 is ANQGSEA. Trimming cost V 7 bases and J 1 base; bases outside gene matches: 6. Here the CDR3 DNA reads TGCAGCGCCGGGACAGACATGAACACCGGGGAGCTGTTTTTT. Translation gives CSAGTDMNTGELFF.

V gene TRBV28 combines with J gene TRBJ1-2, with TRBD1 identical over 7 bases. Germline V gives CDR1 MDHEN, CDR2 SYDVKM. The CDR3 loop spans 16 amino acids. V shed 1 base, J shed 3 bases, and the junction held 8 bases outside the gene matches. The CDR3 DNA is TGTGCCAGCAGTTTATTTGAAAACAGGGGAGACTATGGCTACACCTTC. This translates into CASSLFENRGDYGYTF.

This clonotype appeared many times. Here the CDR3 reads CASSIGTGSTDTQYF. The CDR3 DNA reads as TGTGCCAGCAGCATAGGGACGGGAAGCACAGATACGCAGTATTTT. The chain links TRBV7-3 to TRBJ2-3; tentatively, D is TRBD1 or TRBD2 (5 bases each). CDR1 and CDR2 (germline): SGHTA, FQGTGA. Trimming shortened V by 5 bases and J by 0 bases, and 12 bases separated the two germline ends. The length of the CDR3 is 15 residues.

This chain joins TRBV5-8 and TRBJ2-5; D is unclear. Germline loops: CDR1 SGHTS, CDR2 YDEGEE. The V end was cut by 4 bases, the J end by 2 bases, with 15 bases between. The CDR3 length is 15 residues. CDR3 protein: CASSPYPTLQETQYF. CDR3 nucleotide sequence: TGTGCCAGCAGCCCTTACCCGACCCTACAAGAGACCCAGTACTTC.

In its sample, this clonotype was seen a few times. The CDR3 DNA reads as TGCGCCAGCAGCGGGGACAGCCGGGACAGGGACTATGGCTACACCTTC. Encoded protein: CASSGDSRDRDYGYTF. The chain links TRBV5-1 to TRBJ1-2, with 9 positions matching TRBD1. The CDR3 loop spans 16 amino acids. J lost 3 bases, V lost 4 bases, and 10 bases had no gene match. Germline-derived CDR1 and CDR2 are SGHRS and YFSETQ.

CDR3 nucleotide sequence: TGTGCCAGCAGCCACCCAGGTAGAGGGAACACTGAAGCTTTCTTT. Its protein product is CASSHPGRGNTEAFF. The gene calls are TRBV7-9 and TRBJ1-1, with D uncertain. The V gene's germline CDR1 is SEHNR and CDR2 FQNEAQ (reference sequence). V shed 5 bases and J shed 1 base, with 14 bases lying between them. The CDR3 spans 15 residues.

This chain connects TRBV3-1 to TRBJ1-1; 7 bases match TRBD1. The CDR3 contains 15 residues. The trim removed 3 bases at V and 5 bases at J, leaving 9 bases unmatched. The V gene's germline CDR1 is LGHDT and CDR2 YNNKEL (reference sequence). The chain's CDR3 is CASSQQGEGRTEAFF. In nucleotides, the CDR3 is TGTGCCAGCAGCCAGCAGGGGGAAGGGAGGACTGAAGCTTTCTTT.

This clonotype was picked up many times. The genes are TRBV7-8 and TRBJ2-7; 11 bases agree with TRBD1. The length of the CDR3 is 14 residues. Germline trimming cut 1 base from V and 5 bases from J; bases unmatched to any gene: 1. The germline V gene encodes CDR1 SGHVS and CDR2 FQNEAQ. CDR3 sequence reads: CASSLGTGGHEQYF. The DNA of the CDR3 is TGTGCCAGCAGCTTAGGGACAGGGGGCCACGAGCAGTACTTC.

The chain recombines TRBV7-4 with TRBJ1-4; weak D call: TRBD1 (5 bases). Germline CDR1 and CDR2: SGHVT and SQSDAQ. The CDR3 extends over 14 amino acids. V was trimmed by 3 bases and J by 8 bases, leaving 13 bases between them. This CDR3 reads CASSFRVAPEKLFF. CDR3 in DNA: TGTGCCAGCAGCTTCAGGGTTGCTCCCGAAAAACTGTTTTTT.

The genes are TRBV12-3 or TRBV12-4 and TRBJ2-1; 7 positions match TRBD1. CDR3 length equals 14 residues. V was pared by 8 bases and J by 6 bases, with 10 bases of the junction left unmatched. CDR3 region: CASLQGFGANEQFF. CDR3 nucleotides: TGTGCCAGCTTACAGGGGTTTGGGGCCAATGAGCAGTTCTTC.

Only a few counts were recorded for this clonotype. The rearrangement links TRBV6-2 or TRBV6-3 to TRBJ2-5; a weak D match, TRBD1 (6 bases). Germline assignment: CDR1 MNHEY and CDR2 SVGEGT. V dropped 7 bases and J dropped 3 bases, with 24 bases sitting between them. This CDR3 spans 17 amino acids. The CDR3: CASNIDYTQGIEETQYF. The DNA of the CDR3 is TGTGCCAGCAATATCGATTATACACAGGGTATCGAAGAGACCCAGTACTTC.

V is TRBV6-8 and J is TRBJ2-7; a possible D gene is TRBD1 (6 bases). The ends were cut back, 7 bases at V and 0 bases at J, with 7 bases in the middle. The CDR3 is 12 amino acids. Germline V gene lookup returns CDR1 MNHGY and CDR2 SAAAGT. The CDR3 nucleotides read TGTGCCAGCATGGACAGCTCCTACGAGCAGTACGTC. It is translated as CASMDSSYEQYV.

This clonotype was counted between two and nine times. The chain is built from TRBV24-1 and TRBJ2-3; D possibly corresponds to TRBD1 (5 bases). The CDR3 has 15 amino acids. The V and J ends lost 4 bases and 0 bases respectively, with 10 bases between them. The germline V gene encodes CDR1 KGHDR and CDR2 SFDVKD. The CDR3 spells CATSDPDTSTDTQYF. CDR3 DNA: TGTGCCACCAGTGACCCGGACACCAGCACAGATACGCAGTATTTT.

This clonotype was seen more than once but under ten times. The rearrangement links TRBV3-1 to TRBJ1-5, with TRBD1 matching 8 bases. V was pared by 2 bases and J by 7 bases, with 7 bases of the junction left unmatched. The CDR3 is made up of 15 amino acids. Germline V CDR1 and CDR2: LGHDT, YNNKEL (reference sequence). The CDR3 loop is CASSQSGQGRQPQHF. CDR3 sequence (DNA): TGTGCCAGCAGCCAATCAGGACAGGGAAGACAGCCCCAGCATTTT.

In its sample, this clonotype was seen many times. This chain connects TRBV7-8 to TRBJ2-7; D not resolved. The CDR3 sequence is 13 residues long. The ends were cut back, 10 bases at V and 2 bases at J, with 15 bases in the middle. Germline CDR1 is SGHVS and CDR2 is FQNEAQ. CDR3 bases: TGTGCCACCGAAGATAGTAGGCCCTACGAGCAGTACTTC. Its translation: CATEDSRPYEQYF.

This chain uses TRBV7-9 with TRBJ2-5, with D uncertain. The CDR3 loop spans 15 amino acids. Trimming shortened V by 5 bases and J by 0 bases, and 13 bases separated the two germline ends. Germline assignment: CDR1 SEHNR and CDR2 FQNEAQ (reference sequence). CDR3: CASSPTTYDQETQYF. The CDR3 DNA reads as TGTGCCAGCAGCCCCACTACTTATGACCAAGAGACCCAGTACTTC.

This clonotype was recorded a few times. The J gene is TRBJ2-5, the V gene TRBV20-1; D may be TRBD2 (6 bases). The CDR3 contains 16 residues. The V end lost 1 base, the J end lost 2 bases, and 17 bases lay between the germline ends. The germline V gene encodes CDR1 DFQATT and CDR2 SNEGSKA (reference sequence). DNA for the CDR3: TGCAGTGCTAGAGGATACCCGGAGGGCAGACAAGAGACCCAGTACTTC. Encoded protein: CSARGYPEGRQETQYF.

This clonotype appeared a few times. The chain joins TRBV6-1 to TRBJ2-1; D might be TRBD2 (5 bases). V dropped 9 bases and J dropped 0 bases, with 15 bases sitting between them. CDR1 is MNHNS, CDR2 SASEGT, per germline. The CDR3 extends over 15 amino acids. CDR3: CASDPLGDSYNEQFF. CDR3 bases: TGTGCCAGTGATCCGCTGGGAGACTCCTACAATGAGCAGTTCTTC.

The rearrangement joins TRBV6-6 to TRBJ2-5; 10 bases are shared with TRBD2. CDR1 and CDR2 (germline): MNHNY, SVGAGI (reference sequence). V lost 2 bases to trimming and J lost 3 bases; unmatched junction nucleotides: 6. The CDR3 is made up of 16 amino acids. The CDR3 spells CASSYRTSGTEETQYF. CDR3 nucleotides: TGTGCCAGCAGTTACAGGACTAGCGGAACGGAAGAGACCCAGTACTTC.

V is TRBV4-2 and J is TRBJ2-3; TRBD2 is a possible D gene (6 bases). The germline CDR1 and CDR2 sequences are LGHNA and YNFKEQ. The CDR3 length is 13 residues. The V and J ends lost 8 bases and 3 bases respectively, with 12 bases between them. The CDR3 bases are TGTGCCAGCGGGACTGAGAGGACAGATACGCAGTATTTT. The encoded protein is CASGTERTDTQYF.

This clonotype appeared a few times. The V gene is TRBV11-2, the J gene TRBJ1-6; 7 bases are a match to TRBD1. From germline, CDR1 is SGHAT and CDR2 FQNNGV. The trim removed 0 bases at V and 5 bases at J, leaving 13 bases unmatched. This CDR3 region has 19 residues. The CDR3 region is CASSLENLNYGTDNSPLHF. DNA of the CDR3: TGTGCCAGCAGCTTAGAGAACCTCAACTACGGGACAGATAATTCACCCCTCCACTTT.